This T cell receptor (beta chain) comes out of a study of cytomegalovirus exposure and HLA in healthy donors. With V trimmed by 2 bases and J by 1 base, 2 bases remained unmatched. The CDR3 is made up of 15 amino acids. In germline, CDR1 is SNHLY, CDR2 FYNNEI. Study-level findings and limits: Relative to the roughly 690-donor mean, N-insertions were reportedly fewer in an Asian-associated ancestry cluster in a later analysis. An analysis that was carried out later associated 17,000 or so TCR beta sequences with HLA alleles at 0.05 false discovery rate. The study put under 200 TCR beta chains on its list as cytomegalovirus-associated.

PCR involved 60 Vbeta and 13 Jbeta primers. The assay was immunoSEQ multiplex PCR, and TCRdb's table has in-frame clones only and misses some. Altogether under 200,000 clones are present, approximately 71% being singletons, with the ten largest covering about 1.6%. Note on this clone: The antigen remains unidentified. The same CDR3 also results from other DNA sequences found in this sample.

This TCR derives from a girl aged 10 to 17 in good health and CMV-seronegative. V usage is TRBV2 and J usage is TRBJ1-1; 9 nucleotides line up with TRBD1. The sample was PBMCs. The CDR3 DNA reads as TGTGCCAGCAGTGAACAGGGACAGGGGAACACTGAAGCTTTCTTT. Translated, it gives CASSEQGQGNTEAFF.